This T cell receptor (beta chain) was retrieved from a study of response to subunit inactivated influenza vaccine. TCRdb re-analysed the RT-PCR reads in MiXCR, keeping a single row per CDR3 protein. The sample has 400,000 to 550,000 distinct CDR3 sequences, about 25% seen once; the top ten hold approximately 2%. The J segment lost 2 bases and the V segment lost 5 bases, leaving 9 bases of the junction unmatched. Germline V lookup: CDR1 DFQATT, CDR2 SNEGSKA (reference sequence). The CDR3 length is 15 residues. The material sequenced was CD4+ T cells sorted from PBMCs, taken more than 4 days after vaccination. This clonotype was sampled from a man aged 50-59 years who received an inactivated influenza vaccine. This sequence joins TRBV20-1 and TRBJ2-3; 8 nucleotides agree with TRBD2. In DNA, the CDR3 is TGCAGTGCTGGGGAACCGGGAGGGAACACAGATACGCAGTATTTT. Translation gives CSAGEPGGNTDTQYF.